The sequence of this T cell receptor (beta chain) was determined in a study of prognosis after radiotherapy for stage I lung cancer. Study-level information: Among the non-small cell lung cancer patients, all were considered medically inoperable. General study points: The question of whether the expanded TCR clones were tumor-specific was not determined.

Multiplex PCR in two rounds served to amplify TCR beta CDR3 from genomic DNA. TRBV and TRBJ genes each had their own specific primers in first-round PCR. TCRdb ran MiXCR on the multiplex PCR reads and lists one entry per CDR3 protein. This table holds about 51,000 distinct CDR3 sequences, less than 45% found once. Regarding this clonotype: Its antigen is currently unknown.

In germline, CDR1 is SEHNR, CDR2 FQNEAQ (reference sequence). The trim removed 5 bases at V and 4 bases at J, leaving 6 bases unmatched. The CDR3 loop spans 15 amino acids. Without prior chemotherapy, radiotherapy or other malignancies, every patient was node-negative by CT and PET/CT. Blood draws of 5.5 to 6 milliliters of peripheral blood occurred at each of two time points. This TCR was recovered from a donor aged 50 or older with non-small cell lung cancer. Sequencing was performed on PBMCs, taken before or after stereotactic body radiation therapy (not recorded which). The J gene is TRBJ2-3, the V gene TRBV7-9; TRBD2 matches at 10 bases. CDR3: CASSAIAGGPDTQYF. The CDR3 region has the DNA TGTGCCAGCAGCGCCATAGCGGGAGGTCCAGATACGCAGTATTTT. The full variable domain, completed using reference TRBV7-9 and TRBJ2-3, is DTGVSQNPRHKITKRGQNVTFRCDPISEHNRLYWYRQTLGQGPEFLTYFQNEAQLEKSRLLSDRFSAERPKGSFSTLEIQRTEQGDSAMYLCASSAIAGGPDTQYFGPGTRLTVL.